This T cell receptor beta chain was documented in a study of blood T cell repertoires in COVID-19. About the study: COVID-19 samples, acute and convalescent, were from the United States, Italy and Spain. Nucleic acid was either cDNA or gDNA, and it came from T cells, B-cell-depleted T cells, or PBMCs.

The V and J ends lost 5 bases and 0 bases, in that order; junction bases with no gene match: 6. Germline V CDR1 and CDR2: SGHRS, YFSETQ. The CDR3 runs to 17 residues. As originally analysed: Using reference gene primer amplification, nucleated cell counts were estimated. TCRdb keeps only in-frame clones here, not all; method: immunoSEQ multiplex PCR. The D gene and trimming were derived from the DNA, and the V and J assignments and clone size from that table. The sample yields about 98,000 clones, approximately 80% seen once. The sequence derives from a man in his fifties or sixties with acute or convalescent COVID-19. The V and J genes are TRBV5-1 and TRBJ2-1; TRBD2 matches 12 bases. The sequencing input was peripheral blood. CDR3 protein: CASSSGLAGFSYNEQFF. As DNA, the CDR3 is TGCGCCAGCAGTTCAGGACTAGCGGGATTCTCCTACAATGAGCAGTTCTTC.